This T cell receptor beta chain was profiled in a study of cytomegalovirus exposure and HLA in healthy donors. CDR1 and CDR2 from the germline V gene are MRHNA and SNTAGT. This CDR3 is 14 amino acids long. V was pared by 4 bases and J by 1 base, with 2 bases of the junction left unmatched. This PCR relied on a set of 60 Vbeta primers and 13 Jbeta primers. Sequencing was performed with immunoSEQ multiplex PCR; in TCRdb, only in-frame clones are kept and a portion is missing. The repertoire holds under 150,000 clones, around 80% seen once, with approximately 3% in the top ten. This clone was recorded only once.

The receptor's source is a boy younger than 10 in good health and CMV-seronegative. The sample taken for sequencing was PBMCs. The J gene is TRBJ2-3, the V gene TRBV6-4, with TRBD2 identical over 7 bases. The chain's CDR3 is CASSGSGGTDTQYF. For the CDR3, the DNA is TGTGCCAGCAGTGGAAGCGGGGGCACAGATACGCAGTATTTT.